This is a list of T cell receptor beta chains from one sample in a study of human T cells and chemical hapten exposure. MiXCR, run by TCRdb on the RACE reads, gives a single entry per CDR3 protein. Counted here are about 380,000 distinct CDR3 sequences, 4% to 5.5% occurring once; the ten biggest clones make up 2% to 2.5%. Sample: whole blood, taken in connection with sensitization to the hapten diphenylcyclopropenone (DPC). The origin of the receptors is a woman between 50 and 59 years old with alopecia areata. Some clones in this sample may be carry-over from other donors' samples. Both conserved end residues are part of each CDR3. A D gene is named only where the DNA matches it firmly. Rows may omit the clone size; those that give it use once, few, many or a size class.

>TRBJ1-5|TRBV27|many|NA
CASSTGLWQPQHF
TGTGCCAGCAGTACAGGGTTATGGCAGCCCCAGCATTTT
>TRBJ2-2|TRBV5-5|many|NA
CASSSQGNTGELFF
TGTGCCAGCAGCTCACAGGGGAACACCGGGGAGCTGTTTTTT
>TRBJ1-1|TRBV12-3/TRBV12-4|few|NA
CASSLSSNAEAFF
TGTGCCAGCAGTTTATCGAGTAACGCTGAAGCTTTCTTT
>TRBJ1-5|TRBV4-1|few|NA
CASSLNQGPGNQPQHF
TGCGCCAGCAGCCTCAACCAGGGTCCGGGCAATCAGCCCCAGCATTTT
>TRBJ1-1|TRBV6-6|many|TRBD1
CASSPTGGVEMNTEAFF
TGTGCCAGCAGCCCTACAGGGGGCGTTGAAATGAACACTGAAGCTTTCTTT
>TRBJ2-3|TRBV11-2|few|NA
CASSQIARGADTQYF
TGTGCCAGCAGCCAAATCGCAAGGGGTGCAGATACGCAGTATTTT
>TRBJ2-1|TRBV12-3/TRBV12-4|many|TRBD1
CASSDPSGTGRVGEQFF
TGTGCCAGCAGTGACCCTTCCGGGACAGGGAGGGTTGGTGAGCAGTTCTTC
>TRBJ2-3|TRBV6-6|NA|NA
CASSSPPGLDRGTQYF
TGTGCCAGCAGTTCCCCCCCAGGGCTAGATAGAGGTACGCAGTATTTT
>TRBJ2-3|TRBV27|NA|NA
CASSPTVGATDTQYF
TGTGCCAGCAGCCCGACAGTAGGGGCCACAGATACGCAGTATTTT
>TRBJ2-1|TRBV28|many|NA
CASSFSPGQSSYNEQFF
TGTGCCAGCAGTTTCTCCCCGGGACAAAGCTCCTACAATGAGCAGTTCTTC
>TRBJ2-7|TRBV28|many|NA
CASSVTVGVREQYF
TGTGCCAGCAGTGTTACCGTGGGGGTCCGAGAGCAGTACTTC
>TRBJ2-1|TRBV7-2|many|TRBD1
CASSLGTANNEQFF
TGTGCCAGCAGCTTGGGGACAGCCAACAATGAGCAGTTCTTC
>TRBJ1-3|TRBV10-3|many|NA
CAINSGENSGNTIYF
TGTGCCATCAACTCCGGGGAAAACTCTGGAAACACCATATATTTT
>TRBJ1-5|TRBV28|few|NA
CASSLIGNQPQHF
TGTGCCAGCAGTCTGATTGGCAATCAGCCCCAGCATTTT
>TRBJ2-6|TRBV30|many|NA
CAWGPSSGANVLTF
TGTGCCTGGGGCCCGAGTTCTGGGGCCAACGTCCTGACTTTC
>TRBJ1-6|TRBV10-3|many|NA
CAISEDRDSPLHF
TGTGCCATCAGTGAGGACCGGGATTCACCCCTCCACTTT
>TRBJ2-3|TRBV3-1|few|NA
CASSQDSADTQYF
TGTGCCAGCAGCCAAGACTCTGCAGATACGCAGTATTTT
>TRBJ2-6|TRBV30|many|TRBD1
CAWSRDRSSSGANVLTF
TGTGCCTGGAGCCGGGACAGAAGCAGCTCTGGGGCCAACGTCCTGACTTTC
>TRBJ2-7|TRBV2|many|TRBD1
CASSAGTAYEQYF
TGTGCCAGCAGCGCCGGGACAGCCTACGAGCAGTACTTC
>TRBJ2-1|TRBV6-5|NA|TRBD2
CASSYSREGPAEQFF
TGTGCCAGCAGTTACTCGCGGGAGGGCCCAGCTGAGCAGTTCTTC
>TRBJ2-2|TRBV12-3/TRBV12-4|many|NA
CASSSNRVPGELFF
TGTGCCAGCAGTTCGAACAGGGTCCCCGGGGAGCTGTTTTTT
>TRBJ2-7|TRBV30|many|TRBD1
CAWSVQGTGPYEQYF
TGTGCCTGGAGTGTACAAGGGACAGGGCCCTACGAGCAGTACTTC
>TRBJ1-1|TRBV29-1|NA|NA
CSGGRWGAYTEAFF
TGCAGCGGGGGCCGTTGGGGCGCGTACACTGAAGCTTTCTTT
>TRBJ1-2|TRBV6-1|NA|TRBD1
CASTPGQLYGYTF
TGTGCCAGCACCCCGGGACAGCTCTATGGCTACACCTTC
>TRBJ1-1|TRBV4-3|many|NA
CASSQDWMDTEAFF
TGCGCCAGCAGCCAAGATTGGATGGACACTGAAGCTTTCTTT
>TRBJ2-7|TRBV4-3|many|NA
CASSLDYLGYEQYF
TGCGCCAGCAGCCTGGACTACCTAGGGTACGAGCAGTACTTC
>TRBJ2-3|TRBV4-3|many|NA
CASSQGGGDTDTQYF
TGCGCCAGCAGCCAAGGCGGCGGAGACACAGATACGCAGTATTTT
>TRBJ1-5|TRBV3-1|few|NA
CASSQGMRAGNQPQHF
TGTGCCAGCAGCCAAGGCATGAGGGCTGGCAATCAGCCCCAGCATTTT
>TRBJ2-1|TRBV7-8|many|NA
CASSRNPSDSEQFF
TGTGCCAGCAGCCGCAACCCTAGCGATTCGGAGCAGTTCTTC
>TRBJ1-2|TRBV6-5|NA|NA
CASSYSIRVQGGYYGYTF
TGTGCCAGCAGTTACTCGATTAGGGTGCAGGGCGGTTACTATGGCTACACCTTC
>TRBJ2-7|TRBV6-2/TRBV6-3|many|NA
CASSYSKGPGGMSQYF
TGTGCCAGCAGTTACTCGAAGGGTCCTGGGGGAATGTCGCAGTACTTC
>TRBJ2-1|TRBV5-1|many|NA
CASSLEGRGTYNEQFF
TGCGCCAGCAGCTTGGAGGGGCGGGGAACCTACAATGAGCAGTTCTTC